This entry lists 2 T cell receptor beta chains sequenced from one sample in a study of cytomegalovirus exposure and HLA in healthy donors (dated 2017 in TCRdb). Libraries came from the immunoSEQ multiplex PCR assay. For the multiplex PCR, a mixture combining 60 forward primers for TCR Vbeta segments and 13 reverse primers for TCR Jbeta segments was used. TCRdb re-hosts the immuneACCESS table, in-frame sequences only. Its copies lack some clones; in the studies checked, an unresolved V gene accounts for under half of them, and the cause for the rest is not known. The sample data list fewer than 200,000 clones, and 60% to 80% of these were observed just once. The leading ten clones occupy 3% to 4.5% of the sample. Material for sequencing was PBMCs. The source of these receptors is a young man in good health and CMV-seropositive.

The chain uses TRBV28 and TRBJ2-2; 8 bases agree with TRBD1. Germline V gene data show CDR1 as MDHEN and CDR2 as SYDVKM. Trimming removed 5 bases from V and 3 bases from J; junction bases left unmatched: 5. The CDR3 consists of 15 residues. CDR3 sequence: CASSAPGQDTGELFF. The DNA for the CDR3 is TGTGCCAGCAGTGCGCCGGGACAGGACACCGGGGAGCTGTTTTTT.

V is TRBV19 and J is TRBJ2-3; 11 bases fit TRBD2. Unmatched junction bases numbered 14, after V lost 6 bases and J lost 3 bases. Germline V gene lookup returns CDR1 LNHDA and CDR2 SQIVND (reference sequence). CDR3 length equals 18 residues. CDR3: CASSWGVAGGRATDTQYF. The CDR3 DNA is TGTGCCAGTAGCTGGGGGGTAGCGGGGGGGAGAGCTACAGATACGCAGTATTTT.